Included here is one TCR delta chain sequence, with context. Antigen specificity is unknown. This specimen comes from a study of Vδ1+ human thymocytes. The study, taken as a whole, reports: Unlike peripheral blood Vdelta1+ controls, thymic delta-chain sequences included about 20% Vdelta2 and few Vdelta3. In the thymus, TRG and TRD repertoires looked highly polyclonal with Gaussian CDR3 lengths.

V lost 1 base and J lost 0; bases outside the gene matches: 29. This CDR3 comprises 25 residues. Looked up from germline, CDR1 is TSWWSYY and CDR2 is QGS. Sequences come from RNA converted to cDNA by reverse transcription. The CDR3 regions were amplified by multiplex PCR from V-gene primers to a constant-region primer. TCRdb reapplied CATT to the multiplex PCR reads. The table includes more than 50,000 delta-chain clones, over 12% detected once. The sorted cells were CD3+ Vdelta1+ Vdelta2- thymocytes from alphabeta-depleted thymus. The chain has TRDV1 and TRDJ1, with 10 bases matching TRDD3. Sequencing used Vdelta1+ gamma-delta thymocytes from the thymus. Subset of the sample: FACS-sorted CD3+ TCRalphabeta- TCRVdelta1+ TCRVdelta2- thymocytes. This TCR was sampled from a girl in the first two years of life who had congenital heart surgery. The CDR3 DNA reads as TGTGCTCTTGGGGAACGATTCCGGGCTTCCTACGTTATTGGGGGATACAAAAACCACACCGATAAACTCATCTTT. This sequence encodes CALGERFRASYVIGGYKNHTDKLIF.